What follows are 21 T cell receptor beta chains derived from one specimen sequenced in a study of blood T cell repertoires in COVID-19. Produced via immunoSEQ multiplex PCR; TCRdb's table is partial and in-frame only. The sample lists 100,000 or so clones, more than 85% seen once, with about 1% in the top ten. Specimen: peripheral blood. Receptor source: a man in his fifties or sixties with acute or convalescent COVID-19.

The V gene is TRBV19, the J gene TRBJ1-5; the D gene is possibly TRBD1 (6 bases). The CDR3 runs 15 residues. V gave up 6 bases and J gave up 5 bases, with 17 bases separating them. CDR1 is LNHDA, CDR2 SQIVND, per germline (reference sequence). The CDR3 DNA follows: TGTGCCAGTAGGGGGGGGCCGTCTATGGATCAGCCCCAGCATTTT. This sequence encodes CASRGGPSMDQPQHF.

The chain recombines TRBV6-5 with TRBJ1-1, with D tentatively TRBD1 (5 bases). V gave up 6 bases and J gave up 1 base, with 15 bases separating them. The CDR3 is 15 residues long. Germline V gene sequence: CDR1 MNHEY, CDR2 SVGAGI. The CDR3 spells CASSPPGGRNTEAFF. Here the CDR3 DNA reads TGTGCCAGCAGCCCCCCGGGGGGTAGGAACACTGAAGCTTTCTTT.

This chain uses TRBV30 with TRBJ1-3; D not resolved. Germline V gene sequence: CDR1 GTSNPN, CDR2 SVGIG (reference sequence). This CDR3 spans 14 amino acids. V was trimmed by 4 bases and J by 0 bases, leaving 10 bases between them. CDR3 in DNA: TGTGCCTGGACAGGCCTTATCTCTGGAAACACCATATATTTT. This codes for CAWTGLISGNTIYF.

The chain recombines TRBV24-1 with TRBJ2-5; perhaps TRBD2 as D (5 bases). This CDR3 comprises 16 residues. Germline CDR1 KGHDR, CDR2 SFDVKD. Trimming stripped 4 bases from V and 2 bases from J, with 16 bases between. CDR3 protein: CATSDSTGGGQETQYF. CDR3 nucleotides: TGTGCCACCAGTGACTCAACTGGAGGCGGACAAGAGACCCAGTACTTC.

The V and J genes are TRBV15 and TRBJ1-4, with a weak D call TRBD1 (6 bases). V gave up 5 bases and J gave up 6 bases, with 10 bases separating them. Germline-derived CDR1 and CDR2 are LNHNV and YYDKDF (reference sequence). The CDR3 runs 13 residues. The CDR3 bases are TGTGCCACCAGCCGGGACACTTATGAAAAACTGTTTTTT. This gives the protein CATSRDTYEKLFF.

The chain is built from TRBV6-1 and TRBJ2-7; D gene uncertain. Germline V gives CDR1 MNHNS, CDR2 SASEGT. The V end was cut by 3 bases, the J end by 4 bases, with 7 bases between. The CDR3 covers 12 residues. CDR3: CASSENSYEQYF. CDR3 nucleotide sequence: TGTGCCAGCAGTGAGAACAGTTACGAGCAGTACTTC.

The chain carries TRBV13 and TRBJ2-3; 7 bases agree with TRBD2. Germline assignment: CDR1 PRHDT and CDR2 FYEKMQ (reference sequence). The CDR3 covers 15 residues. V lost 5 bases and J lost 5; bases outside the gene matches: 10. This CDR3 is CASSLDGGVGDTQYF. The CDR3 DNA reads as TGTGCCAGCAGCCTAGATGGGGGGGTAGGAGATACGCAGTATTTT. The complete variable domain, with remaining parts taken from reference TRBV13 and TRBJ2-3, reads AAGVIQSPRHLIKEKRETATLKCYPIPRHDTVYWYQQGPGQDPQFLISFYEKMQSDKGSIPDRFSAQQFSDYHSELNMSSLELGDSALYFCASSLDGGVGDTQYFGPGTRLTVL.

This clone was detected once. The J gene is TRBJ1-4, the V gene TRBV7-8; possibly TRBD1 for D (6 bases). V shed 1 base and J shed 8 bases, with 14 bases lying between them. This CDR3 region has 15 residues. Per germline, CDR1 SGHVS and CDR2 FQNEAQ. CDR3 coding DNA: TGTGCCAGCAGCTTAGAAGGACAGAGCTTCGAAAAACTGTTTTTT. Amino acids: CASSLEGQSFEKLFF.

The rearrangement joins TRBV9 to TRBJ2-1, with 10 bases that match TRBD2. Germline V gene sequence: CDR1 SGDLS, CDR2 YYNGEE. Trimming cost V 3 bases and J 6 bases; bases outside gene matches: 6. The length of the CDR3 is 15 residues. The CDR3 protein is CASSASSGSSNEQFF. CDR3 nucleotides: TGTGCCAGCAGCGCCTCTAGCGGGAGTTCCAATGAGCAGTTCTTC.

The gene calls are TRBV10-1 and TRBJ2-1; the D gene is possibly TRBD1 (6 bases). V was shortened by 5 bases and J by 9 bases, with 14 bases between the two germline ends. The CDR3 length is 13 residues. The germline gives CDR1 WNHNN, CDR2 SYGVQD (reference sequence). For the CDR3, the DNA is TGCGCCAGCAGTCCAACTAGACAGGCTGAGCAGTTCTTC. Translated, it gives CASSPTRQAEQFF.

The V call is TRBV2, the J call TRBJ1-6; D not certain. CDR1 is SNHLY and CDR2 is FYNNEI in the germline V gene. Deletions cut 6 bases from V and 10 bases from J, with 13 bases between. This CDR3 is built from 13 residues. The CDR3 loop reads CASRREGGSPLHF. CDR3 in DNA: TGTGCCAGCAGACGAGAGGGAGGATCACCCCTCCACTTT.

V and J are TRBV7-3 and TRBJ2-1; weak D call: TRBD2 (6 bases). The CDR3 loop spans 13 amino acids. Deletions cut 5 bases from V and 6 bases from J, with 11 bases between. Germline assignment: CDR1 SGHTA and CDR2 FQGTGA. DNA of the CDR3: TGTGCCAGCAGCACGACTAGTCGCAATGAGCAGTTCTTC. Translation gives CASSTTSRNEQFF.

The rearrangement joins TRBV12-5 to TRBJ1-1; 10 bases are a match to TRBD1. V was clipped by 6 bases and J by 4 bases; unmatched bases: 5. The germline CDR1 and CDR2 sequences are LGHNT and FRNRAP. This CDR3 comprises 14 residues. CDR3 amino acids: CASGRQGAGTEAFF. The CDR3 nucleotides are TGTGCTAGTGGACGACAGGGGGCCGGCACTGAAGCTTTCTTT. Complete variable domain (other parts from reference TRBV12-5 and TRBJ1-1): DARVTQTPRHKVTEMGQEVTMRCQPILGHNTVFWYRQTMMQGLELLAYFRNRAPLDDSGMPKDRFSAEMPDATLATLKIQPSEPRDSAVYFCASGRQGAGTEAFFGQGTRLTVV.

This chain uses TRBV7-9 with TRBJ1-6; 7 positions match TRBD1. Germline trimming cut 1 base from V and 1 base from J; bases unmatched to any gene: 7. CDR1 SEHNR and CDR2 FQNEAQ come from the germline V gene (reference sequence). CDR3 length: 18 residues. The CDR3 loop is CASSLGTGSGSYNSPLHF. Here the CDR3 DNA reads TGTGCCAGCAGCTTAGGGACAGGTAGTGGATCCTATAATTCACCCCTCCACTTT.

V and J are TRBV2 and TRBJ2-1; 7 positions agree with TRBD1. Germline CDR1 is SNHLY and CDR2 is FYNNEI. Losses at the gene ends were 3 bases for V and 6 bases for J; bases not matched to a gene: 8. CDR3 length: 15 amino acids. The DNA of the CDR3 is TGTGCCAGCAGTGATGGCGACAGGGTCCGCAATGAGCAGTTCTTC. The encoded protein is CASSDGDRVRNEQFF.

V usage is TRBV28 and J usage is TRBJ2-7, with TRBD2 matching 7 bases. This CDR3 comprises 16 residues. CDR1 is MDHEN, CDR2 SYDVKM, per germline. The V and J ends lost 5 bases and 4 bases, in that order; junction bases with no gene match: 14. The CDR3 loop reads CASSPSGRGGRYEQYF. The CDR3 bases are TGTGCCAGCAGTCCCTCGGGGAGGGGAGGGCGGTACGAGCAGTACTTC.

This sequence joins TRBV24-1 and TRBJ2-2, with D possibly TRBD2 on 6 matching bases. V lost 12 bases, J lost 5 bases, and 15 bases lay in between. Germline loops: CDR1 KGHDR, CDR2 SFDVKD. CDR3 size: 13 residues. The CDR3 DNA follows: TGTGCCTCCGGGACTGTGTTGACCGGGGAGCTGTTTTTT. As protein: CASGTVLTGELFF.

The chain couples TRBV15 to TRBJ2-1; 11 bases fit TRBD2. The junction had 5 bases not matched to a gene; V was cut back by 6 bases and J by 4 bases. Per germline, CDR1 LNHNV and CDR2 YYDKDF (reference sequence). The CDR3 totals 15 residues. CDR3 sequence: CATRLGTSGYNEQFF. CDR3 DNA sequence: TGTGCCACCAGACTTGGGACTAGCGGTTACAATGAGCAGTTCTTC.

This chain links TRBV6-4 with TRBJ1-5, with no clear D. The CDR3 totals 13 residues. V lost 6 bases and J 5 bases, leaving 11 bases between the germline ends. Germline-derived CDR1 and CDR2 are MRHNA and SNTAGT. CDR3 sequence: CASSPEGHQPQHF. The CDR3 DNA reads TGTGCCAGCAGCCCCGAGGGCCATCAGCCCCAGCATTTT.

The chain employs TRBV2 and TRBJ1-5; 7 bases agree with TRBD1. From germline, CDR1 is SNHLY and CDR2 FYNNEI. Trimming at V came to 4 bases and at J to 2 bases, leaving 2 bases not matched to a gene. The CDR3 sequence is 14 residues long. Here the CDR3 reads CASSGQGGNQPQHF. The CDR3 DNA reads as TGTGCCAGCAGTGGACAGGGCGGCAATCAGCCCCAGCATTTT.

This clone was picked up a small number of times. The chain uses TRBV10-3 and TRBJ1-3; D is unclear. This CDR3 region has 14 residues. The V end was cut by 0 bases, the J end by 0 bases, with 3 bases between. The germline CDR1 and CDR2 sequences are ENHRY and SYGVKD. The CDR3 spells CAISESSSGNTIYF. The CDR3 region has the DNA TGTGCCATCAGTGAGTCCTCCTCTGGAAACACCATATATTTT.